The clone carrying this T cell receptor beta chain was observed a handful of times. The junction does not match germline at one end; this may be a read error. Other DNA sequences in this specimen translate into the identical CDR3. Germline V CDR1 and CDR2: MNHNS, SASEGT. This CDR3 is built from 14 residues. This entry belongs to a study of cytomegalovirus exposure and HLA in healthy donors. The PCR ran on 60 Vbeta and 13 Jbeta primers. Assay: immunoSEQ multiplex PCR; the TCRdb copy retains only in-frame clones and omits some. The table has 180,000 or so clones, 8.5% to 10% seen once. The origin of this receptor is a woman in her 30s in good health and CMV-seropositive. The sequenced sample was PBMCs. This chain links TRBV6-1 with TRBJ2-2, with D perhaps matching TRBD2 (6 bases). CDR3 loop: CASGEDYHTGELFF. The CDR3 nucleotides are TGTGCCAGCGGGGAGGACTATCACACCGGGGAGCTGTTTTTC.